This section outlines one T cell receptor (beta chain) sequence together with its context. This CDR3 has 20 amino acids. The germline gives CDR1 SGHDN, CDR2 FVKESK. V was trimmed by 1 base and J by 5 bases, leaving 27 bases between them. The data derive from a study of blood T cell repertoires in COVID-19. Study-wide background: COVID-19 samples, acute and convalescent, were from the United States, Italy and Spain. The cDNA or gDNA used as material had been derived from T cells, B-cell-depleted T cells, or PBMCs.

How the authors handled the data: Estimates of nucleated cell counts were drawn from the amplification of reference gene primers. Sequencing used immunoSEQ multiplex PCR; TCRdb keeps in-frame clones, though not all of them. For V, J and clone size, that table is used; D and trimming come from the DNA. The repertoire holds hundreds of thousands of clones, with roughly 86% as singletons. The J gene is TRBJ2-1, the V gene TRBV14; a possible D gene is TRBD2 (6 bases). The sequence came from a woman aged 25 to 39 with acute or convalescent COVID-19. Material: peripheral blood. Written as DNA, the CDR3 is TGTGCCAGCAGCCAAGTCCTGGTTCAGGGAACCCGGGAGCACCACAATGAGCAGTTCTTC. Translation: CASSQVLVQGTREHHNEQFF. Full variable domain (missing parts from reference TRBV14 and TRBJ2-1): EAGVTQFPSHSVIEKGQTVTLRCDPISGHDNLYWYRRVMGKEIKFLLHFVKESKQDESGMPNNRFLAERTGGTYSTLKVQPAELEDSGVYFCASSQVLVQGTREHHNEQFFGPGTRLTVL.